Here is one T cell receptor beta chain with its context. Its antigen remains unidentified. The data are from a study of T cell responses to AZD1222 COVID-19 vaccine. Sequencing used immunoSEQ multiplex PCR; TCRdb keeps in-frame clones, though not all of them. The sample records about 110,000 clones, roughly 87% being singletons. Trimming removed 2 bases at V and 6 bases at J, with 10 bases between. The CDR3 runs to 13 residues. Germline-derived CDR1 and CDR2 are MNHEY and SVGAGI. Study-level findings and limits: Nearly half of spike-specific TCRs reportedly target unmutated variant regions. Baseline seropositives among AZD1222 recipients totaled only five or six. Sampled repertoires all dated from after the peak T cell response.

J is TRBJ1-1 and V is TRBV6-5, with D tentatively TRBD1 (5 bases). The receptor was isolated from an adult in good health. The sample consisted of peripheral blood, taken on day 0 of MenACWY control vaccination. The CDR3 region is CASSYGGRAEAFF. CDR3 coding DNA: TGTGCCAGCAGTTACGGGGGTCGAGCTGAAGCTTTCTTT.